These 14 T cell receptor beta chains originate from one sample sequenced in a study of cytomegalovirus exposure and HLA in healthy donors. Only in-frame clones appear in the TCRdb table, and some are missing; sequencing was by immunoSEQ multiplex PCR. The sample contains under 200,000 clones, roughly 80% of which appear only once. Material for sequencing was PBMCs. Receptors were obtained from a man between 18 and 29 years old in good health and CMV-seropositive.

The J gene is TRBJ2-7, the V gene TRBV29-1, with 8 bases lining up with TRBD2. The germline CDR1 and CDR2 sequences are SQVTM and ANQGSEA. The trim removed 3 bases at V and 2 bases at J, leaving 6 bases unmatched. This CDR3 is 14 amino acids long. The CDR3 reads CSVDGNSGTYEQYF. In DNA, the CDR3 is TGCAGCGTTGACGGGAATAGCGGGACCTACGAGCAGTACTTC.

This chain connects TRBV10-3 to TRBJ2-1; maybe TRBD2 (5 bases). V was cut by 4 bases and J by 10 bases, with 17 bases left in between. Looked up from germline, CDR1 is ENHRY and CDR2 is SYGVKD. This CDR3 contains 14 residues. The CDR3 here is CAISGEAPSSEQFF. Written as DNA, the CDR3 is TGTGCCATCAGTGGTGAGGCGCCTAGCAGCGAGCAGTTCTTC.

This clone was detected once. The CDR3 sequence: CASSTGGVGGRRDEQYF. The CDR3 DNA is TGTGCCAGCAGCACTGGTGGGGTGGGAGGCCGCCGGGACGAGCAGTACTTC. The chain recombines TRBV7-2 with TRBJ2-7; D perhaps matches TRBD2 (6 bases). The germline CDR1 and CDR2 sequences are SGHTA and FQGNSA. This CDR3 region has 17 residues. With 5 bases removed from V and 5 bases from J, the gap between germline ends came to 25 bases.

This rearrangement joins TRBV7-2 to TRBJ2-7; TRBD2 matches at 8 bases. J gave up 3 bases and V 2 bases, and 6 bases lay outside the gene matches. Germline V gives CDR1 SGHTA, CDR2 FQGNSA. The CDR3 sequence is 15 residues long. This CDR3 reads CASSLTAGARYEQYF. The CDR3 DNA sequence: TGTGCCAGCAGCTTAACAGCGGGAGCTCGCTACGAGCAGTACTTC.

The chain recombines TRBV9 with TRBJ2-5; D might be TRBD1 (5 bases). Trimming shortened V by 2 bases and J by 1 base, and 6 bases separated the two germline ends. From germline, CDR1 is SGDLS and CDR2 YYNGEE. This CDR3 contains 13 residues. Written as DNA, the CDR3 is TGTGCCAGCAGCGTCCAGGGCCAAGAGACCCAGTACTTC. This sequence encodes CASSVQGQETQYF.

V gene TRBV7-6 combines with J gene TRBJ2-7; 9 bases fit TRBD1. After removal of 3 bases from V and 6 bases from J, the junction contained 12 bases not matched to a gene. CDR1 and CDR2 from the germline V gene are SGHVS and FNYEAQ. This CDR3 is 16 amino acids long. CDR3 nucleotide sequence: TGTGCCAGCAGCTTCAAACCGGGACAGGGAGCCGCCGAGCAGTACTTC. Its translation: CASSFKPGQGAAEQYF.

This clone has just one count. The V gene is TRBV12-2, the J gene TRBJ2-1; the table's D call, TRBD2, was not checked against the DNA. TRBV12-2 is listed as a pseudogene. CDR3 size: 15 residues. DNA of the CDR3: TGTGCAAGTCGCTTAAGGCTAGCGGGAACTAATGAGCAGTTCTTC. As protein: CASRLRLAGTNEQFF.

The gene calls are TRBV7-8 and TRBJ2-1, with TRBD2 identical over 10 bases. Germline V gene data show CDR1 as SGHVS and CDR2 as FQNEAQ. J gave up 8 bases and V 4 bases, and 8 bases lay outside the gene matches. The CDR3 covers 15 residues. CDR3 DNA: TGTGCCAGCAGCTCCGGACTAGCGGCCTGGGATGAGCAGTTCTTC. Translation: CASSSGLAAWDEQFF.

The rearrangement joins TRBV14 to TRBJ2-5; D not resolved. The germline gives CDR1 SGHDN, CDR2 FVKESK. The V end lost 0 bases, the J end lost 5 bases, and 7 bases lay between the germline ends. The CDR3 length is 13 residues. The CDR3 DNA reads TGTGCCAGCAGCCAAGATCTGCGGGAGACCCAGTACTTC. Translation: CASSQDLRETQYF.

This clone was seen a few times. The chain is built from TRBV18 and TRBJ1-5, with 7 bases fitting TRBD1. CDR3 length equals 14 residues. V shed 3 bases, J shed 7 bases, and the junction held 6 bases outside the gene matches. Germline values: CDR1 KGHSH, CDR2 LQKENI. Written as DNA, the CDR3 is TGTGCCAGCTCACCTGACAGGGTTGACCAGCCCCAGCATTTT. Encoded protein: CASSPDRVDQPQHF.

The rearrangement uses TRBV7-7 and TRBJ2-7; possibly TRBD2 for D (5 bases). There are 12 residues in the CDR3. The V and J ends lost 8 bases and 4 bases respectively, with 12 bases between them. The germline gives CDR1 SSHAT, CDR2 FNYEAQ (reference sequence). DNA for the CDR3: TGTGCCAGCGTGGGAGAAGGATACGAGCAGTACTTC. Translating gives CASVGEGYEQYF.

The V gene is TRBV29-1, the J gene TRBJ2-1; D might be TRBD1 (5 bases). This CDR3 contains 12 residues. Trimming removed 3 bases at V and 8 bases at J, with 11 bases between. Germline lookup yields CDR1 SQVTM and CDR2 ANQGSEA. The CDR3 bases are TGCAGCGTTGATCCAGGGTCGTATGAGCAGTTCTTC. Encoded protein: CSVDPGSYEQFF.

The sample holds a few counts of this clone. The CDR3 spells CATGETQYF. The CDR3 bases are TGTGCCACCGGAGAGACCCAGTACTTC. The chain recombines TRBV3-1 (or the pseudogene TRBV3-2) with TRBJ2-5; D gene ambiguous. The CDR3 length is 9 residues. Germline V lookup: CDR1 LGHDT, CDR2 YNNKEL (reference sequence). V gave up 10 bases and J gave up 4 bases, with 4 bases separating them.

V and J are TRBV5-1 and TRBJ2-6; weak D call: TRBD2 (6 bases). This CDR3 contains 18 residues. V lost 0 bases and J 3 bases, leaving 16 bases between the germline ends. The germline CDR1 and CDR2 sequences are SGHRS and YFSETQ. The CDR3 DNA is TGCGCCAGCAGCTTGGCCTTGGGGGGTGGTGGTGGGGCCAACGTCCTGACTTTC. This codes for CASSLALGGGGGANVLTF.